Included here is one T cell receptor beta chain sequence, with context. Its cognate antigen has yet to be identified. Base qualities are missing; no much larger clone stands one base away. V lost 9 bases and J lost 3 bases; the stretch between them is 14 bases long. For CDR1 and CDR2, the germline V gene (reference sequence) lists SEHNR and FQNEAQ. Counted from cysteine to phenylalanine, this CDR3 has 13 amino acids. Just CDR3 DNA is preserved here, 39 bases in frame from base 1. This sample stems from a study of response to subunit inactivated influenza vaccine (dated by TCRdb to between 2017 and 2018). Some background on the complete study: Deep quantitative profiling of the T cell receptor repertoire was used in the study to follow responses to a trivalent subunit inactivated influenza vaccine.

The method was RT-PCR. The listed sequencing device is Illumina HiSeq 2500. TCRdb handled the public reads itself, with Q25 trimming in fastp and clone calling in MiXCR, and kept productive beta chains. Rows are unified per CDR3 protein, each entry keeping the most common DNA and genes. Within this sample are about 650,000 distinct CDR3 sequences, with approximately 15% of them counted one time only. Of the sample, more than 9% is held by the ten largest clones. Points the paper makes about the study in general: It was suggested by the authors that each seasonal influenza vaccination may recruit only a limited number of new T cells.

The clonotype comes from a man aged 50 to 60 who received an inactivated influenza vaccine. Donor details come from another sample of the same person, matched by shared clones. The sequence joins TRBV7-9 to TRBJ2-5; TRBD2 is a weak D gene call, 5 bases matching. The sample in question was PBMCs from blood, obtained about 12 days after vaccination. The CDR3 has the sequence CASEPWGEETQYF. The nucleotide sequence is TGTGCCAGTGAACCTTGGGGAGAAGAGACCCAGTACTTC.